This TCR beta chain was obtained from a study of T cell changes during pregnancy in multiple sclerosis (dated by TCRdb to between 2018 and 2021). About the investigation overall: The study examined how the T cell repertoire changed over the course of pregnancy in women with multiple sclerosis.

The library was generated by the immunoSEQ multiplex PCR assay. Sourced from immuneACCESS, this table was stored by TCRdb with only in-frame sequences that have V and J called. A share of the clones is absent; for the studies checked, an unresolved V gene accounts for under half, and the remainder has no known explanation. The sample records roughly 28,000 clones, around nine tenths of which are singletons. 3.5% of the sample is taken by the ten largest. CDR1 and CDR2, per the germline V gene (reference sequence), are SGHNT and YYREEE. The CDR3 goes from the cysteine to the phenylalanine over 14 residues. Left in the record is the CDR3 DNA by itself, 42 bases read in frame from the first base. The V end loses 3 bases and the J end loses 2 bases, and a stretch of 12 bases separates them. Turning to this clone: Its specific antigen is unknown. Per-nucleotide qualities are absent, and no much larger clonotype sits a single base away.

The chain is assembled from TRBV5-4 and TRBJ2-7; the D gene assignment is ambiguous. This specimen consisted of CD4+ T cells from peripheral blood mononuclear cells, obtained in the first trimester of pregnancy. The source of this sequence is a female donor in good health, enrolled as a control in a pregnancy study. The DNA sequence is TGTGCCAGCAGCTCTGCGCAGGCTCCCTACGAGCAGTACTTC. Translated, this gives CASSSAQAPYEQYF.